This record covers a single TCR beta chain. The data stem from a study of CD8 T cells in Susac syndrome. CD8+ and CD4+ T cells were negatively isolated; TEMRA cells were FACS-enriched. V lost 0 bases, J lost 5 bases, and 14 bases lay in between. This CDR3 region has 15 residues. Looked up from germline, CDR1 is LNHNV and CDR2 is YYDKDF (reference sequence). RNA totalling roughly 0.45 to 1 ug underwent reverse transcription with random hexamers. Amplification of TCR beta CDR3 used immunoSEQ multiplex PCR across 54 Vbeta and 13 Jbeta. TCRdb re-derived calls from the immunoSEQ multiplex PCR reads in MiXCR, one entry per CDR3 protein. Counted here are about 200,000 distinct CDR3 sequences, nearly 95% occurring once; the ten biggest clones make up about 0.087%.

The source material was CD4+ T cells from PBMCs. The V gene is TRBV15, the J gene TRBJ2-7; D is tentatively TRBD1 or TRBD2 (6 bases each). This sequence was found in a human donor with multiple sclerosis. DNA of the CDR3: TGTGCCACCAGCAGAGATCGGGGGCCACCAAACGAGCAGTACTTC. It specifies CATSRDRGPPNEQYF.